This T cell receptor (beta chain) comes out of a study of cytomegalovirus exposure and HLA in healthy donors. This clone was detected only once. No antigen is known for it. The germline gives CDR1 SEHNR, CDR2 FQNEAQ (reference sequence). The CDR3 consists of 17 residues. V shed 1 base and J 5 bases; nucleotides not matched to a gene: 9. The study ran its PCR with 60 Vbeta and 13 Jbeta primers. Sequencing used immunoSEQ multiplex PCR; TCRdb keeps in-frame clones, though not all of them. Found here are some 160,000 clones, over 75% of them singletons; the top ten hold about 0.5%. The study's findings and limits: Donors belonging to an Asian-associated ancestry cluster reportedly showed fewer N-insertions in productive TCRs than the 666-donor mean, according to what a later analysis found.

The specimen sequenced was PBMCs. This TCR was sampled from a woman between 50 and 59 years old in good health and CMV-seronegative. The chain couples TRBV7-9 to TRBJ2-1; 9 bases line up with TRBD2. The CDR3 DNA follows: TGTGCCAGCAGCTTAGTTTGGGGCGGGGGGGCCCACAATGAGCAGTTCTTC. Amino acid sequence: CASSLVWGGGAHNEQFF.